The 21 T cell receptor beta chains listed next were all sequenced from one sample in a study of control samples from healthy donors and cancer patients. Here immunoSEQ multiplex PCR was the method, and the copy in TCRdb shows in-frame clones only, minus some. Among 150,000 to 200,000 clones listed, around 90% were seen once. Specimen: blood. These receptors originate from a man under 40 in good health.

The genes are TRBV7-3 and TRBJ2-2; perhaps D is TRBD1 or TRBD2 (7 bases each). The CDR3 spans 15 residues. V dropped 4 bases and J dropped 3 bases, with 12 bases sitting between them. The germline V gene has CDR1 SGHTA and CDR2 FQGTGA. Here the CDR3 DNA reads TGTGCCAGCAGCTCTCAGGGGGGGCACACCGGGGAGCTGTTTTTT. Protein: CASSSQGGHTGELFF. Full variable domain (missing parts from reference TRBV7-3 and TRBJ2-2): GAGVSQTPSNKVTEKGKYVELRCDPISGHTALYWYRQSLGQGPEFLIYFQGTGAADDSGLPNDRFFAVRPEGSVSTLKIQRTERGDSAVYLCASSSQGGHTGELFFGEGSRLTVL.

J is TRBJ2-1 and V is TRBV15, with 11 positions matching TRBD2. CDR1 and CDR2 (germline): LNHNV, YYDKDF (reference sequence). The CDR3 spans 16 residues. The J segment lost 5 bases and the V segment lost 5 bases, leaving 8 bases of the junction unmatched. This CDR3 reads CATSGNSGRVNNEQFF. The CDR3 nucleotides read TGTGCCACCAGCGGAAATAGCGGGAGGGTCAACAATGAGCAGTTCTTC.

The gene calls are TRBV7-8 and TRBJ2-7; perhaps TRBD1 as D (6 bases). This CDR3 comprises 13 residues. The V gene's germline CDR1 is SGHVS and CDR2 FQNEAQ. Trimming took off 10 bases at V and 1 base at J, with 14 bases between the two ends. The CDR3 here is CAILGDTSYEQYF. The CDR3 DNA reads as TGTGCCATCCTCGGGGACACTTCCTACGAGCAGTACTTC.

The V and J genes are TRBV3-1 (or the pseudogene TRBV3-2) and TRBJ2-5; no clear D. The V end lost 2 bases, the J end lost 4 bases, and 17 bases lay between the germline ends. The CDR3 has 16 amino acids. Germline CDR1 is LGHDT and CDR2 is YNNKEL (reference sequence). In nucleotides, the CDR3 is TGTGCCAGCAGCCAATCCCAACGACTTCTCATAGAGACCCAGTACTTC. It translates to CASSQSQRLLIETQYF.

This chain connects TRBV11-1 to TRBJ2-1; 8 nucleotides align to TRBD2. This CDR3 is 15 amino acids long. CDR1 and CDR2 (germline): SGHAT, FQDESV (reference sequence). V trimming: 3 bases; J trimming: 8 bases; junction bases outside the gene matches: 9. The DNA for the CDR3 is TGTGCCAGCAGCTTCAGACTAGCGTCCGGAGATGAGCAGTTCTTC. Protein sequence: CASSFRLASGDEQFF.

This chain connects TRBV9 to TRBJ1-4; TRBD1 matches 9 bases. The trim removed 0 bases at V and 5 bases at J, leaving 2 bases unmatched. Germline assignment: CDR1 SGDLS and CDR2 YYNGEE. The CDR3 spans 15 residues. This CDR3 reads CASSVAGTGNEKLFF. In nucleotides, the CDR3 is TGTGCCAGCAGCGTAGCTGGGACAGGGAATGAAAAACTGTTTTTT.

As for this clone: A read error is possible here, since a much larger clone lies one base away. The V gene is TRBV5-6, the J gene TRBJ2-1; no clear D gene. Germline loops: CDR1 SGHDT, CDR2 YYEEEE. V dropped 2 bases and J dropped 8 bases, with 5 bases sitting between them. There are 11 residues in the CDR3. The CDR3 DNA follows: TGTGCCAGCAGCTTTGACGATGAGCAGTTCTTC. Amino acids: CASSFDDEQFF.

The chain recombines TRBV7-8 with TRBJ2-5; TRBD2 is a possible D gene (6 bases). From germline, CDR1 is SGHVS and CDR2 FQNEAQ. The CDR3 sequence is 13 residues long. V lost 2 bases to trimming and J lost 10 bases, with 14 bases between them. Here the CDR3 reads CASSLSGSTGQYF. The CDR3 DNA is TGTGCCAGCAGCTTAAGCGGGTCGACGGGCCAGTACTTC.

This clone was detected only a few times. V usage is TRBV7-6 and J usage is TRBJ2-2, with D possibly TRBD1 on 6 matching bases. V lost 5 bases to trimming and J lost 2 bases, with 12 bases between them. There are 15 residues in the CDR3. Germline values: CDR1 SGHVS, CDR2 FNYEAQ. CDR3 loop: CASSRRQDNTGELFF. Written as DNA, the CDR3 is TGTGCCAGCAGCCGTAGACAGGACAACACCGGGGAGCTGTTTTTT.

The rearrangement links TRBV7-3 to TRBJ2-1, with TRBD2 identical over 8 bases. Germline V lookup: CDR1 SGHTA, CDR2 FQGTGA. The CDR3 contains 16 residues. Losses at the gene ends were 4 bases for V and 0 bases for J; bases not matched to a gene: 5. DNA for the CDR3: TGTGCCAGCAGCTCTGTAGCGGGGTTCTCCTACAATGAGCAGTTCTTC. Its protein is CASSSVAGFSYNEQFF. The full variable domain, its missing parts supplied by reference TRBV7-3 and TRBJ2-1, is GAGVSQTPSNKVTEKGKYVELRCDPISGHTALYWYRQSLGQGPEFLIYFQGTGAADDSGLPNDRFFAVRPEGSVSTLKIQRTERGDSAVYLCASSSVAGFSYNEQFFGPGTRLTVL.

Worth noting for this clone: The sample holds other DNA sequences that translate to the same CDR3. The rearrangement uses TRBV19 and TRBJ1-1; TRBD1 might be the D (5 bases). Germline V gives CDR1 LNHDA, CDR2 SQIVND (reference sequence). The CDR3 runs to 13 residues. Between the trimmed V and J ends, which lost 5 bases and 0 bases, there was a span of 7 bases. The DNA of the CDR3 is TGTGCCAGTAGTTCACAGGTGAACACTGAAGCTTTCTTT. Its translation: CASSSQVNTEAFF.

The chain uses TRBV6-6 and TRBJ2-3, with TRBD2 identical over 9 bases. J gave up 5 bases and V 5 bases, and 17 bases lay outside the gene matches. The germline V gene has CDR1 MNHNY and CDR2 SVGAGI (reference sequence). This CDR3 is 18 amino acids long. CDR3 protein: CASSRTSGSGGRGDTQYF. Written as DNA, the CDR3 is TGTGCCAGCAGTCGTACTAGCGGTAGCGGGGGAAGGGGAGATACGCAGTATTTT.

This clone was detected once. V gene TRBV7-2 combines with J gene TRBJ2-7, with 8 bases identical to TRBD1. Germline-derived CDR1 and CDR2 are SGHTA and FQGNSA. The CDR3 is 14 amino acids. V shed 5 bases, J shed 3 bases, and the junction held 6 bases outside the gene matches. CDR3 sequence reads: CASSVGTGRYEQYF. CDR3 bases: TGTGCCAGCAGCGTAGGGACAGGCCGCTACGAGCAGTACTTC.

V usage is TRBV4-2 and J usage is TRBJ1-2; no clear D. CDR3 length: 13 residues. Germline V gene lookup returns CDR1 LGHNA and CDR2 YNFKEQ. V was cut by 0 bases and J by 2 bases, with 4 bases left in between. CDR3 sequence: CASSQDRNYGYTF. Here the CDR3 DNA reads TGTGCCAGCAGCCAAGACCGCAACTATGGCTACACCTTC.

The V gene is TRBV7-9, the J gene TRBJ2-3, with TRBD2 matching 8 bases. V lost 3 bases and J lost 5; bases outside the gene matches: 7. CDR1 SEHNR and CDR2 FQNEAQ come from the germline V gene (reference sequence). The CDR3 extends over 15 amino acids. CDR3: CASSFIAGLGDTQYF. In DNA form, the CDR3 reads TGTGCCAGCAGCTTTATAGCGGGATTGGGAGATACGCAGTATTTT.

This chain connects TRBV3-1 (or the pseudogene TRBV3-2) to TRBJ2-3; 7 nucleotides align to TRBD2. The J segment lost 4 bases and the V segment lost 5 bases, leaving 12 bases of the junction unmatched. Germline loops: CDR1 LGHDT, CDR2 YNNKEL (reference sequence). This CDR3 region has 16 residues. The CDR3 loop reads CASSFRGRGGSDTQYF. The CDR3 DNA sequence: TGTGCCAGCAGCTTCCGGGGGAGGGGCGGGTCAGATACGCAGTATTTT.

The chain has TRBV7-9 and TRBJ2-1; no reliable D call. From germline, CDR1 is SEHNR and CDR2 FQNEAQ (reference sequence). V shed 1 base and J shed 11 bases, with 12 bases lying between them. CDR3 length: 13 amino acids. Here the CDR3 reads CASSLVDWDKQFF. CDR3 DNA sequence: TGTGCCAGCAGCTTAGTCGATTGGGATAAGCAGTTCTTC. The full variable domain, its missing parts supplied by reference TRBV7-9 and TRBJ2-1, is DTGVSQNPRHKITKRGQNVTFRCDPISEHNRLYWYRQTLGQGPEFLTYFQNEAQLEKSRLLSDRFSAERPKGSFSTLEIQRTEQGDSAMYLCASSLVDWDKQFFGPGTRLTVL.

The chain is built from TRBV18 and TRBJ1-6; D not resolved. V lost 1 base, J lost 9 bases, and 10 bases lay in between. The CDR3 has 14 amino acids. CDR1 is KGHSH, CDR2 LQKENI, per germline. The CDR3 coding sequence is TGTGCCAGCTCACCACAGGACCGGGGTTCACCCCTCCACTTT. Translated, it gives CASSPQDRGSPLHF.

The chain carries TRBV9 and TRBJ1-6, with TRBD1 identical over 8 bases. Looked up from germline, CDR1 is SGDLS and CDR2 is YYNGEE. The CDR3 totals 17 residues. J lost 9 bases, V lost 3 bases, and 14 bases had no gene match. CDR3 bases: TGTGCCAGCAGCGCCCTGGGGACAGGTTATGCGAGTTCACCCCTCCACTTT. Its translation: CASSALGTGYASSPLHF.

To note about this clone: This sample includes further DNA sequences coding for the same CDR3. CDR3 amino acids: CASSGRENQPQHF. The CDR3 DNA reads as TGTGCCAGCAGTGGCAGGGAAAATCAGCCCCAGCATTTT. J is TRBJ1-5 and V is TRBV2; D perhaps matches TRBD1 (5 bases). CDR1 is SNHLY, CDR2 FYNNEI, per germline. The CDR3 totals 13 residues. Trimming cost V 4 bases and J 4 bases, with 8 bases left between them.

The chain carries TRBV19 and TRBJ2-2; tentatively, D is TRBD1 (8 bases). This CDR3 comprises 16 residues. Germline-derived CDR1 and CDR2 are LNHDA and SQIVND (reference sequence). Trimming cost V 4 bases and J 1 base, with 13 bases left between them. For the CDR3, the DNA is TGTGCCAGTAGTAAGCGGGACAGGCGGAACACCGGGGAGCTGTTTTTT. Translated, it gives CASSKRDRRNTGELFF.